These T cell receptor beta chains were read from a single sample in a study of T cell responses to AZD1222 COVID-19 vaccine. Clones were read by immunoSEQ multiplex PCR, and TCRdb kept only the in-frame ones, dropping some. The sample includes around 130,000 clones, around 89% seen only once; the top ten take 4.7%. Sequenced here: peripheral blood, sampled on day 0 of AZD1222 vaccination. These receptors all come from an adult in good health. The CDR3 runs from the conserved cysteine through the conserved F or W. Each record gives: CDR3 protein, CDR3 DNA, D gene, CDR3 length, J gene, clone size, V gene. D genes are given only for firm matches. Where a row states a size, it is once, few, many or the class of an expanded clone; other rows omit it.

CDR3: CASSTDKGHTEAFF
DNA: TGTGCCAGCAGTACTGACAAGGGCCACACTGAAGCTTTCTTT
D: .
length: 14
J: TRBJ1-1
size: few
V: TRBV6-5

CDR3: CASSLTPAVAPQHF
DNA: TGTGCCAGCAGCTTAACTCCCGCCGTGGCGCCCCAGCATTTT
D: .
length: 14
J: TRBJ1-5
size: .
V: TRBV7-3

CDR3: CASSLIAGGTDTQYF
DNA: TGCGCCAGCAGCTTGATTGCAGGGGGAACAGATACGCAGTATTTT
D: TRBD1
length: 15
J: TRBJ2-3
size: .
V: TRBV5-1

CDR3: CASSLIPSSGGRTDTQYF
DNA: TGTGCCAGCAGCTTAATCCCGTCCTCAGGGGGCCGCACAGATACGCAGTATTTT
D: TRBD1
length: 18
J: TRBJ2-3
size: .
V: TRBV7-3

CDR3: CASSLSRGFNEQFF
DNA: TGTGCCAGCAGTTTATCGCGGGGTTTCAATGAGCAGTTCTTC
D: .
length: 14
J: TRBJ2-1
size: .
V: TRBV27

CDR3: CASSLWGGKRSEKLFF
DNA: TGTGCCAGCAGCTTATGGGGCGGGAAAAGGAGTGAAAAACTGTTTTTT
D: .
length: 16
J: TRBJ1-4
size: once
V: TRBV7-9

CDR3: CASSLTGQGWGTEAFF
DNA: TGTGCCAGCAGCCTTACGGGACAGGGATGGGGCACTGAAGCTTTCTTT
D: TRBD1
length: 16
J: TRBJ1-1
size: .
V: TRBV3-1/TRBV3-2

CDR3: CASRPGLAGNEQYF
DNA: TGTGCCAGCAGACCGGGACTAGCGGGAAATGAGCAGTACTTC
D: TRBD2
length: 14
J: TRBJ2-7
size: .
V: TRBV28

CDR3: CASSPGRNSYEQYF
DNA: TGCGCCAGCAGCCCAGGGAGAAACTCCTACGAGCAGTACTTC
D: .
length: 14
J: TRBJ2-7
size: .
V: TRBV10-2

CDR3: CASSSAGTGDHEQYF
DNA: TGTGCCAGCAGTTCAGCAGGGACAGGGGACCACGAGCAGTACTTC
D: TRBD1
length: 15
J: TRBJ2-7
size: .
V: TRBV28

CDR3: CASTPGLAGEGEQFF
DNA: TGCGCCAGCACACCGGGACTAGCGGGAGAGGGTGAGCAGTTCTTC
D: TRBD2
length: 15
J: TRBJ2-1
size: .
V: TRBV5-1

CDR3: CASSYSVRASYEQYF
DNA: TGTGCCAGCAGTTATTCGGTCAGGGCATCCTACGAGCAGTACTTC
D: .
length: 15
J: TRBJ2-7
size: .
V: TRBV6-5

CDR3: CASSFPQNYGYTF
DNA: TGTGCCAGCAGCTTTCCCCAGAACTATGGCTACACCTTC
D: .
length: 13
J: TRBJ1-2
size: .
V: TRBV5-8

CDR3: CASRKIQGIRDGYTF
DNA: TGTGCCAGCAGGAAGATACAGGGTATAAGAGATGGCTACACCTTC
D: .
length: 15
J: TRBJ1-2
size: .
V: TRBV27

CDR3: CASRPQGYDYGYTF
DNA: TGTGCCAGTAGACCCCAGGGGTATGACTATGGCTACACCTTC
D: .
length: 14
J: TRBJ1-2
size: .
V: TRBV19

CDR3: CASSGQDYNEQFF
DNA: TGTGCCAGCAGTGGACAGGACTACAATGAGCAGTTCTTC
D: .
length: 13
J: TRBJ2-1
size: .
V: TRBV6-4

CDR3: CASTPGNSPLHF
DNA: TGTGCCAGCACTCCAGGGAATTCACCCCTCCACTTT
D: .
length: 12
J: TRBJ1-6
size: once
V: TRBV12-3/TRBV12-4

CDR3: CASSFLSGTDPYEQYF
DNA: TGCGCCAGCAGCTTCCTTTCCGGGACAGATCCCTACGAGCAGTACTTC
D: TRBD1
length: 16
J: TRBJ2-7
size: .
V: TRBV5-1

CDR3: CASSQEFGTTHTDTQYF
DNA: TGCGCCAGCAGCCAAGAATTTGGGACAACTCACACAGATACGCAGTATTTT
D: .
length: 17
J: TRBJ2-3
size: .
V: TRBV4-1

CDR3: CAWKNGGGPSYEQYF
DNA: TGTGCCTGGAAAAATGGGGGCGGGCCCTCCTACGAGCAGTACTTC
D: .
length: 15
J: TRBJ2-7
size: .
V: TRBV30

CDR3: CASSEARLGTWGTGELFF
DNA: TGTGCCAGCAGTGAAGCGAGACTAGGGACCTGGGGCACCGGGGAGCTGTTTTTT
D: .
length: 18
J: TRBJ2-2
size: .
V: TRBV2

CDR3: CASSERLAGYEQYF
DNA: TGTGCCAGCAGTGAACGGCTAGCGGGATACGAGCAGTACTTC
D: TRBD2
length: 14
J: TRBJ2-7
size: .
V: TRBV6-1

CDR3: CASQTGQGGVRAKDTEAFF
DNA: TGTGCCAGTCAAACCGGACAGGGAGGGGTGAGGGCGAAAGACACTGAAGCTTTCTTT
D: TRBD1
length: 19
J: TRBJ1-1
size: .
V: TRBV19

CDR3: CASSPRVPGRHNEQFF
DNA: TGTGCCAGCAGCCCGAGGGTTCCGGGACGGCACAATGAGCAGTTCTTC
D: .
length: 16
J: TRBJ2-1
size: .
V: TRBV3-1/TRBV3-2

CDR3: CASSLWQGLQETQYF
DNA: TGTGCCAGCAGCTTATGGCAGGGATTACAAGAGACCCAGTACTTC
D: .
length: 15
J: TRBJ2-5
size: few
V: TRBV7-9